There are many counts of the clone carrying this T cell receptor beta chain. Its antigen is unknown. The data stem from a study of T cells after yellow fever vaccination. Study-wide findings and caveats: The study noted that FACS-sorted repertoires could contain abundant clonotypes contaminating from the bulk population. A weaker secondary response peaked on day 5, the primary on day 15.

In TCRdb, the 5' RACE reads were re-called with MiXCR into one record per CDR3 protein. The repertoire has about 360,000 distinct CDR3 sequences, about 6.2% of them found once; the top ten carry around 16%. Trimming pared 1 base from V and 3 bases from J, leaving 10 bases between. This CDR3 spans 14 amino acids. Germline CDR1 is LGHNA and CDR2 is YNFKEQ. This specimen was PBMCs, taken 5 days after the yellow fever booster vaccination. This receptor was identified in a man aged 25-45 years who received the YFV17D yellow fever vaccine. The rearrangement links TRBV4-2 to TRBJ2-7, with a possible D match to TRBD1 (5 bases). CDR3 amino acids: CASSQGPTVYEQYF. As DNA, the CDR3 is TGTGCCAGCAGCCAAGGTCCGACAGTCTACGAGCAGTACTTC.